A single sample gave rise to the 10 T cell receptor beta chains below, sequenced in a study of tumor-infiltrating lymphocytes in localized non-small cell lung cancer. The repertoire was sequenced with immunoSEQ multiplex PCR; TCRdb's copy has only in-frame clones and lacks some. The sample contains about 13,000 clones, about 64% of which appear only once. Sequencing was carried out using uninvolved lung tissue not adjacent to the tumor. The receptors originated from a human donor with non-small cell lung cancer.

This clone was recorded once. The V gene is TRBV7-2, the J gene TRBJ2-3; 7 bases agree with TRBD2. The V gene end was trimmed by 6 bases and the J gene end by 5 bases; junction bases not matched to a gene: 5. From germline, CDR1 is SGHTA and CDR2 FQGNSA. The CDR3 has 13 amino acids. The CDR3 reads CASSSVAGDTQYF. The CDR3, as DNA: TGTGCCAGCAGTTCGGTAGCGGGAGATACGCAGTATTTT.

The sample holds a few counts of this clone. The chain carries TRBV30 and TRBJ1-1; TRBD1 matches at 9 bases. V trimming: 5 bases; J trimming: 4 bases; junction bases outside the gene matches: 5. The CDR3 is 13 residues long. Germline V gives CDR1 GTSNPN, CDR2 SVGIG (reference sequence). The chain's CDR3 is CAWYRGRSTEAFF. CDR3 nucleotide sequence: TGTGCCTGGTACAGGGGGCGTAGCACTGAAGCTTTCTTT.

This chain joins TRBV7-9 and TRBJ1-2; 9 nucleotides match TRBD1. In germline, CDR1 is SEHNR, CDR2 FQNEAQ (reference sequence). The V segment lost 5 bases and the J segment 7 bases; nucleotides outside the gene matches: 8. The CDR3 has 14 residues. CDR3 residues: CASSAPGTGFGYTF. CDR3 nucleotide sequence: TGTGCCAGCAGCGCACCCGGGACAGGGTTTGGCTACACCTTC.

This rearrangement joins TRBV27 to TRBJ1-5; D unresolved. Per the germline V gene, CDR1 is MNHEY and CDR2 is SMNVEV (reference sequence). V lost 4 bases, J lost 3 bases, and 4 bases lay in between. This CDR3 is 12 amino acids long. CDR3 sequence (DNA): TGTGCCAGCAGTTCCAACAATCAGCCCCAGCATTTT. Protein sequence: CASSSNNQPQHF.

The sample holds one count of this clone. The CDR3 loop is CASSLMTGVTGELFF. In nucleotides, the CDR3 is TGTGCCAGCAGCTTGATGACAGGGGTTACCGGGGAGCTGTTTTTT. The V gene is TRBV7-2, the J gene TRBJ2-2; 8 positions agree with TRBD1. The CDR3 contains 15 residues. The germline V gene encodes CDR1 SGHTA and CDR2 FQGNSA. Trimming cost V 3 bases and J 5 bases; bases outside gene matches: 5. The variable domain in full, completed from reference TRBV7-2 and TRBJ2-2, reads GAGVSQSPSNKVTEKGKDVELRCDPISGHTALYWYRQSLGQGLEFLIYFQGNSAPDKSGLPSDRFSAERTGGSVSTLTIQRTQQEDSAVYLCASSLMTGVTGELFFGEGSRLTVL.

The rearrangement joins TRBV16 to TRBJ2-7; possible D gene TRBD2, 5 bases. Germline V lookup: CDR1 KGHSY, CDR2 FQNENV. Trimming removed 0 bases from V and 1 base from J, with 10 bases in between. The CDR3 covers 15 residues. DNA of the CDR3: TGTGCCAGCAGCCAATCGGGAGAAAATTCCTACGAGCAGTACTTC. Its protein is CASSQSGENSYEQYF.

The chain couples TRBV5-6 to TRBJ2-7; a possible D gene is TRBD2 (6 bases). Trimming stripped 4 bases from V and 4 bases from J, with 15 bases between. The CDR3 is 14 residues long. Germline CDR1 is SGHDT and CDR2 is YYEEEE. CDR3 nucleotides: TGTGCCAGCAGCCCCCCCCTCGGGACTTACGAGCAGTACTTC. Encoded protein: CASSPPLGTYEQYF.

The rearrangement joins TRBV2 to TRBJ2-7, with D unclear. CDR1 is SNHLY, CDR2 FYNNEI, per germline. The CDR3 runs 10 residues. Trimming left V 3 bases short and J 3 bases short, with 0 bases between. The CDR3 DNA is TGTGCCAGCAGTGACTACGAGCAGTACGTC. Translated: CASSDYEQYV.

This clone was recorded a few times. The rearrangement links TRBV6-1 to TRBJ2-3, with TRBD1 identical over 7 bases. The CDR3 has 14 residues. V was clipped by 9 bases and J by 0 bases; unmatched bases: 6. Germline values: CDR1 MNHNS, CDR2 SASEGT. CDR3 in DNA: TGTGCCAGTCGGGACAGAATTAGCACAGATACGCAGTATTTT. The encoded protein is CASRDRISTDTQYF.

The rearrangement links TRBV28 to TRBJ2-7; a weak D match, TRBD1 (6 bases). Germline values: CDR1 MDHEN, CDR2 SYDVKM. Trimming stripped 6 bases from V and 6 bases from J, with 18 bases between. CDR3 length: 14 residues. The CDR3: CASRLGTWTGEQYF. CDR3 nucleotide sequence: TGTGCCAGCAGACTAGGGACATGGACCGGCGAGCAGTACTTC.